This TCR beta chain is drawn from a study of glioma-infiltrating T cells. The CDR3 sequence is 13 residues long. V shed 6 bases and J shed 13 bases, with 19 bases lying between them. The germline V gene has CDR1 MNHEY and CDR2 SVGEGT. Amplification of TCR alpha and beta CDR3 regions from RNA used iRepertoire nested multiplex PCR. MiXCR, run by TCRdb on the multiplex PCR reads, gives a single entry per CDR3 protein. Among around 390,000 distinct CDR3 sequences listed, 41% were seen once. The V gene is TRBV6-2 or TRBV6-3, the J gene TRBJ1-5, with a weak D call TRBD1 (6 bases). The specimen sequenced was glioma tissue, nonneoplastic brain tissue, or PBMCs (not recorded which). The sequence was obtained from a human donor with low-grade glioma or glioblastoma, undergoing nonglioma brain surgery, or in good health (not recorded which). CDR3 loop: CASRGRGTQLQHF. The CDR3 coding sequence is TGTGCCAGCAGAGGCAGGGGTACTCAGCTTCAGCATTTT.